These 17 T cell receptor beta chains originate from one sample sequenced in a study of metastatic and nonmetastatic thyroid tumors. With MiXCR, TCRdb reprocessed the PCR reads. The sample has some 5,900 clones, about 25% seen once. No treatment had been given to any patient before thyroid surgery. Sample: adjacent normal tissue. The receptors here all came from a male donor with papillary thyroid cancer or a benign thyroid nodule (not recorded which). Some clones in this sample may be carry-over from other donors' samples.

Concerning this clone itself: Possible read error: a much larger clone is one base away. The chain links TRBV6-1 to TRBJ2-7; 7 bases fit TRBD2. The CDR3 length is 14 residues. The germline gives CDR1 MNHNS, CDR2 SASEGT. The CDR3 region is CASSEAGVVYGQYF. CDR3 in DNA: TGTGCCAGCAGTGAGGCGGGGGTCGTCTACGGGCAGTACTTC.

This clone was found a few times. The chain recombines TRBV24-1 with TRBJ1-1; 7 bases are a match to TRBD1. The trim removed 2 bases at V and 0 bases at J, leaving 2 bases unmatched. This CDR3 is built from 15 residues. Germline V gene data show CDR1 as KGHDR and CDR2 as SFDVKD. CDR3 in amino acids: CATSDSQGLNTEAFF. CDR3 sequence (DNA): TGTGCCACCAGTGATTCACAGGGGTTGAACACTGAAGCTTTCTTT.

The chain uses TRBV7-6 and TRBJ1-6; D is uncertain. Deletions cut 1 base from V and 4 bases from J, with 8 bases between. CDR1 and CDR2 from the germline V gene are SGHVS and FNYEAQ. This CDR3 is built from 15 residues. In nucleotides, the CDR3 is TGTGCCAGCAGCTTAGACAGTTCTTATAATTCACCCCTCCACTTT. Translation gives CASSLDSSYNSPLHF. The whole variable domain, remainder taken from reference TRBV7-6 and TRBJ1-6, is GAGVSQSPRYKVTKRGQDVALRCDPISGHVSLYWYRQALGQGPEFLTYFNYEAQQDKSGLPNDRFSAERPEGSISTLTIQRTEQRDSAMYRCASSLDSSYNSPLHFGNGTRLTVT.

By proportion, this clone is large. The rearrangement joins TRBV20-1 to TRBJ2-1, with TRBD2 identical over 15 bases. After removal of 6 bases from V and 3 bases from J, the junction contained 6 bases not matched to a gene. In germline, CDR1 is DFQATT, CDR2 SNEGSKA (reference sequence). The CDR3 is 16 amino acids. CDR3 amino acids: CSAVPGLAGGYNEQFF. CDR3 DNA sequence: TGCAGTGCCGTCCCGGGACTAGCGGGGGGCTACAATGAGCAGTTCTTC.

Within the sample, this clone is medium-sized. The CDR3 region has the DNA TGTGCCAGCAGTGCCACTAGACTAGAGCAGTTCTTC. As protein: CASSATRLEQFF. The chain links TRBV28 to TRBJ2-1; a possible D gene is TRBD2 (5 bases). The CDR3 has 12 residues. From germline, CDR1 is MDHEN and CDR2 SYDVKM. Trimming shortened V by 5 bases and J by 10 bases, and 12 bases separated the two germline ends.

This clone was counted ten times or more. The rearrangement links TRBV6-1 to TRBJ1-4; tentative D call: TRBD1 (6 bases). The germline V gene encodes CDR1 MNHNS and CDR2 SASEGT. V was trimmed by 6 bases and J by 0 bases, leaving 8 bases between them. CDR3 length: 14 amino acids. This chain's CDR3 is CASSRQATNEKLFF. In DNA, the CDR3 is TGTGCCAGCAGCCGACAGGCAACTAATGAAAAACTGTTTTTT.

Remarks on this clone: One end of the junction varies from germline; a read error may be responsible. This chain's CDR3 is CASSFTVDSFHGYTF. In DNA form, the CDR3 reads TGCGCTAGCAGCTTTACAGTCGACAGCTTCCATGGCTACACCTTC. The V call is TRBV5-1, the J call TRBJ1-2; perhaps TRBD1 as D (5 bases). This CDR3 has 15 residues. Germline V lookup: CDR1 SGHRS, CDR2 YFSETQ.

In this sample, this clone is large. The chain recombines TRBV6-2 or TRBV6-3 with TRBJ2-2; no reliable D call. CDR1 is MNHEY and CDR2 is SVGEGT in the germline V gene. This CDR3 has 15 amino acids. V was pared by 4 bases and J by 4 bases, with 13 bases between. CDR3 sequence (DNA): TGTGCCAGCAGTTTAGTAGCTGGCGCCACCGGGGAGCTGTTTTTT. Protein: CASSLVAGATGELFF.

J is TRBJ2-5 and V is TRBV3-1, with D possibly being TRBD2 (7 bases). The CDR3 has 15 amino acids. V lost 4 bases and J lost 9, with 21 bases in between. The V gene's germline CDR1 is LGHDT and CDR2 YNNKEL (reference sequence). This CDR3 is CASSPLAVGGGAQYF. CDR3 DNA sequence: TGTGCCAGCAGCCCCTTAGCGGTAGGGGGGGGGGCCCAGTACTTC.

Comments on this clone: This CDR3 fails to terminate in the conserved phenylalanine or tryptophan, so it likely reflects a read error. The V and J genes are TRBV12-3 or TRBV12-4 and TRBJ2-5; D may be TRBD1 (6 bases). CDR3 length equals 17 residues. Here the CDR3 DNA reads TGTACCAACAGTCTGGGATACCCCGGGACAAAGAAAGAGACCCAGTACTCC. Translating it yields CTNSLGYPGTKKETQYS.

The chain carries TRBV9 and TRBJ2-7; 9 positions agree with TRBD1. This CDR3 spans 14 amino acids. V dropped 4 bases and J dropped 6; count of bases not matched to a gene: 8. From germline, CDR1 is SGDLS and CDR2 YYNGEE. The CDR3 loop reads CASSPRDRESEQYF. CDR3 nucleotide sequence: TGTGCCAGCAGCCCCCGGGACAGGGAAAGCGAGCAGTACTTC.

Judged by abundance, this clone is large (0.1 to 1%). The chain is built from TRBV4-3 and TRBJ2-1, with TRBD2 as a possible D gene (5 bases). The CDR3 sequence is 13 residues long. V was trimmed by 2 bases and J by 10 bases, leaving 12 bases between them. CDR1 is LGHNA, CDR2 YSLEER, per germline. The CDR3 DNA reads as TGCGCCAGCAGCCAAATTAGGACGGGAGAGCAGTTCTTC. This translates into CASSQIRTGEQFF.

This clone appeared a few times. The genes are TRBV28 and TRBJ1-5; no firm D call. The CDR3 length is 13 residues. From germline, CDR1 is MDHEN and CDR2 SYDVKM. V dropped 3 bases and J dropped 0 bases, with 3 bases sitting between them. The DNA for the CDR3 is TGTGCCAGCAGTTTTTATAGCAATCAGCCCCAGCATTTT. Translating it yields CASSFYSNQPQHF.

This clone was observed a handful of times. CDR3 coding DNA: TGTGCCTGGAGTGCTTTAGCGGGGGCAACCTACGAGCAGTACTTC. This codes for CAWSALAGATYEQYF. The J gene is TRBJ2-7, the V gene TRBV30, with TRBD2 matching 9 bases. CDR3 length equals 15 residues. Germline V gene data show CDR1 as GTSNPN and CDR2 as SVGIG (reference sequence). With 1 base clipped from V and 2 bases from J, the junction kept 6 bases outside the gene matches.

In its sample, this clone was seen a few times. The chain is built from TRBV20-1 and TRBJ1-1; no clear D. The ends were cut back, 3 bases at V and 2 bases at J, with 13 bases in the middle. The length of the CDR3 is 14 residues. Per germline, CDR1 DFQATT and CDR2 SNEGSKA (reference sequence). CDR3 amino acids: CSASGRRANTEAFF. The CDR3 coding sequence is TGCAGTGCTAGTGGGCGGAGAGCAAACACTGAAGCTTTCTTT.

The sample holds many counts of this clone. The sample has other DNA sequences that encode this CDR3 too. The rearrangement links TRBV7-9 to TRBJ1-6; D is possibly TRBD1 (5 bases). This CDR3 comprises 14 residues. Trimming cost V 6 bases and J 6 bases, with 12 bases left between them. Looked up from germline, CDR1 is SEHNR and CDR2 is FQNEAQ (reference sequence). The CDR3 coding sequence is TGTGCCAGCAGGGGGGGGTCTCGTAATTCACCCCTCCACTTT. Translated, it gives CASRGGSRNSPLHF.

This clone appeared a single time. The CDR3 sequence is CASSLQGPAGNTIYF. The CDR3 DNA is TGCGCCAGCAGCTTGCAGGGGCCGGCTGGAAACACCATATATTTT. The chain joins TRBV5-1 to TRBJ1-3; D perhaps matches TRBD1 (6 bases). The CDR3 sequence is 15 residues long. V was pared by 1 base and J by 2 bases, with 10 bases between. The germline V gene encodes CDR1 SGHRS and CDR2 YFSETQ. The full variable domain, in which reference TRBV5-1 and TRBJ1-3 provide the parts outside the CDR3, is KAGVTQTPRYLIKTRGQQVTLSCSPISGHRSVSWYQQTPGQGLQFLFEYFSETQRNKGNFPGRFSGRQFSNSRSEMNVSTLELGDSALYLCASSLQGPAGNTIYFGEGSWLTVV.